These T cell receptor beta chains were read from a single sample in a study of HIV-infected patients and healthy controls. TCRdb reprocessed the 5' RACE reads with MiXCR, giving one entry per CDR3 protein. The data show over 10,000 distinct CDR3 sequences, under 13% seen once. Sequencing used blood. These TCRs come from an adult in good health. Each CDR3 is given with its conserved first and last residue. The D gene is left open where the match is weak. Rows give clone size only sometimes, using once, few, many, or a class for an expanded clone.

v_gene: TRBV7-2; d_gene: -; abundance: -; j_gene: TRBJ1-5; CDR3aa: CASSLTQGYQPQHF; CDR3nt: TGTGCCAGCAGCTTAACCCAGGGGTATCAGCCCCAGCATTTT
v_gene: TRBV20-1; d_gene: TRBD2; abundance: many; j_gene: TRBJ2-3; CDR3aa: CTLEGLAGGPGRLSTDTQYF; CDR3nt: TGCACCTTAGAAGGGCTAGCGGGAGGGCCCGGCCGTCTGAGCACAGATACGCAGTATTTT
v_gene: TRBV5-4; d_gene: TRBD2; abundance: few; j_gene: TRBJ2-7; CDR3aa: CASSLVRTSGRVDEQYF; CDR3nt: TGTGCCAGCAGCTTGGTTCGGACTAGCGGGAGAGTCGACGAGCAGTACTTC
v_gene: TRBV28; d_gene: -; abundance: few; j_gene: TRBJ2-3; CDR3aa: CASSLVGASDTQYF; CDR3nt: TGTGCCAGCAGTTTGGTGGGAGCATCAGATACGCAGTATTTT
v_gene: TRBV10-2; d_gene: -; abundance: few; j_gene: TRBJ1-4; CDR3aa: CASSAATSTAYNEKLFF; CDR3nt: TGCGCCAGCAGTGCGGCGACTTCGACCGCCTATAATGAAAAACTGTTTTTT
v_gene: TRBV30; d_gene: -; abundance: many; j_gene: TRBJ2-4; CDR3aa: CASRSQSENIQYF; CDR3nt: TGTGCTTCGAGATCCCAAAGTGAAAACATTCAGTACTTC
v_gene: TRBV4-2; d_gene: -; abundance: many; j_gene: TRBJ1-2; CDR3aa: CASSQVPDTTYGYTF; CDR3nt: TGTGCCAGCAGCCAAGTGCCGGACACCACCTATGGCTACACCTTC
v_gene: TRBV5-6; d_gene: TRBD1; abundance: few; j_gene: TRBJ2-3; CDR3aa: CASSRDSFTDTQYF; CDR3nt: TGTGCCAGCAGCCGGGACAGCTTCACAGATACGCAGTATTTT
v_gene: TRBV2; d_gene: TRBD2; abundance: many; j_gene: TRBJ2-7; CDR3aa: CASFGRGGQYF; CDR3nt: TGTGCCAGCTTTGGACGGGGGGGACAGTACTTC
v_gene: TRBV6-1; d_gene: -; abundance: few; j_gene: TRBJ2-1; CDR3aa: CASSLSQGSSYNEQFF; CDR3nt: TGTGCCAGCAGCCTCTCGCAGGGTTCCTCCTACAATGAGCAGTTCTTC
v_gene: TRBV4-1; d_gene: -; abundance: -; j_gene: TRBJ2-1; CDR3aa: CASSLVAPGGGGYNEQFF; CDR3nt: TGCGCCAGCAGCCTTGTCGCACCAGGGGGGGGGGGTTACAATGAGCAGTTCTTC
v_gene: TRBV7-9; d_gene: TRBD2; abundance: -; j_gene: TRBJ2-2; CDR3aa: CASSLVLRLASTGELFF; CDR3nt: TGTGCCAGCAGCTTAGTTCTTAGACTAGCATCGACCGGGGAGCTGTTTTTT
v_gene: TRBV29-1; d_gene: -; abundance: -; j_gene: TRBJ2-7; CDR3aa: CSVETGEVEQYF; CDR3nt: TGCAGCGTTGAGACCGGTGAGGTCGAGCAGTACTTC
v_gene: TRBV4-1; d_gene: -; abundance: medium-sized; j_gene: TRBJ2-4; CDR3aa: CASSHPSGRGARNIQYF; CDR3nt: TGCGCCAGCAGCCACCCCTCTGGACGAGGGGCCAGGAACATTCAGTACTTC
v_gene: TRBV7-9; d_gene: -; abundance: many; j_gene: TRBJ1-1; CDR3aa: CASSLTEGAEAFF; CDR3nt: TGTGCCAGCAGCTTAACCGAAGGCGCTGAAGCTTTCTTT
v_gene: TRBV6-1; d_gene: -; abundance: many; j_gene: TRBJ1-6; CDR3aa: CASRIIENSPLHF; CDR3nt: TGTGCCAGCAGGATAATCGAAAATTCACCCCTCCACTTT
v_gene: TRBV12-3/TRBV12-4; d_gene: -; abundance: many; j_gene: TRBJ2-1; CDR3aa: CASSLNGRPRPFF; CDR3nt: TGTGCCAGCAGTTTAAACGGGCGGCCGAGACCGTTCTTC
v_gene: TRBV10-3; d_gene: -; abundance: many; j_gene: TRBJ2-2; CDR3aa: CAISESNFGELFF; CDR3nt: TGTGCCATCAGTGAGTCGAATTTCGGGGAGCTGTTTTTT
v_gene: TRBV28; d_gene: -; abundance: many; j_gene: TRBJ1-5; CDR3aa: CATHLHGNQPQHF; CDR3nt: TGTGCCACCCATCTTCACGGAAATCAGCCCCAGCATTTT
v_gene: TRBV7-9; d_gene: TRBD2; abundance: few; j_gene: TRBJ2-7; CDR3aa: CASSGGAASSSGDPYEQYF; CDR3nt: TGTGCCAGCAGCGGAGGGGCAGCCTCTTCTAGCGGAGATCCCTACGAGCAGTACTTC
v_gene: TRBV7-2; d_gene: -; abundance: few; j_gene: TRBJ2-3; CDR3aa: CASSWATDTQYF; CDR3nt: TGTGCCAGCAGCTGGGCAACAGATACGCAGTATTTT
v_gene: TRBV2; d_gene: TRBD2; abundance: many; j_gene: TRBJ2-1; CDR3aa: CASTSGTSGYNEQFF; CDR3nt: TGTGCCAGCACCTCCGGGACTAGCGGCTACAATGAGCAGTTCTTC
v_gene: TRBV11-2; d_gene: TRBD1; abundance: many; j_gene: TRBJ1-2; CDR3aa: CASSLGQGSNYGYTF; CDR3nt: TGTGCCAGCAGCTTAGGACAGGGGTCTAACTATGGCTACACCTTC
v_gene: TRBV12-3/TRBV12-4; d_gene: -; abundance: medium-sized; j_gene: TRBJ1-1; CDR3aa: CASSKPGVPNTEAFF; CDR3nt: TGTGCCAGCAGTAAACCGGGAGTGCCGAACACTGAAGCTTTCTTT
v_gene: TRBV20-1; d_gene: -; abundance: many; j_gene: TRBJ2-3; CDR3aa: CSARTRAGPQYTQYF; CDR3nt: TGCAGTGCTAGAACCCGGGCGGGTCCGCAATATACGCAGTATTTT
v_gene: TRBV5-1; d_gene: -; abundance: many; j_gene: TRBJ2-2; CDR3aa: CASSPQAGGSTGELFF; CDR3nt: TGCGCCAGCAGCCCACAGGCCGGGGGTTCCACCGGGGAGCTGTTTTTT
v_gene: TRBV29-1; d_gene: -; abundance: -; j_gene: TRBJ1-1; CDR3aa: CSVGPGPMNTEAFF; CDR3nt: TGCAGCGTTGGGCCGGGTCCCATGAACACTGAAGCTTTCTTT
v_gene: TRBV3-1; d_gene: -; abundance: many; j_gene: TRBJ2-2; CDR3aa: CASSLYRDTGELFF; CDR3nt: TGTGCCAGCAGCTTGTATAGAGACACCGGGGAGCTGTTTTTT
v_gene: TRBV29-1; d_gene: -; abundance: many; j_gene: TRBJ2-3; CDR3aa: CSVESRGGDTQYF; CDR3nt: TGCAGCGTTGAAAGCAGGGGTGGGGATACGCAGTATTTT